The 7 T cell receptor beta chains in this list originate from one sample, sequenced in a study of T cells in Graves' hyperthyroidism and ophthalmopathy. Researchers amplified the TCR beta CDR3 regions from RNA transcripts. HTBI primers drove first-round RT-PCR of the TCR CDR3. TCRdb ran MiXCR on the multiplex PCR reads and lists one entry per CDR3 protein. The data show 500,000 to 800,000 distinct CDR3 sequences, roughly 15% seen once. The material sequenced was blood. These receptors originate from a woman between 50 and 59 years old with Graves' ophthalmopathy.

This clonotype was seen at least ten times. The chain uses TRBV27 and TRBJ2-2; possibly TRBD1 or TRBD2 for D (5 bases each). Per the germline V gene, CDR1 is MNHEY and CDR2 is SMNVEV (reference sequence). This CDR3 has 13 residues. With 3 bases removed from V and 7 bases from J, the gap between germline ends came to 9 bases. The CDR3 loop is CASSLGRSGELFF. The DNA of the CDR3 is TGTGCCAGCAGTTTGGGACGTAGCGGGGAGCTGTTTTTT.

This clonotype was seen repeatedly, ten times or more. CDR3 region: CASSLLGQNLNYGYTF. The CDR3 bases are TGTGCCAGCAGTTTATTGGGACAGAATCTTAACTATGGCTACACCTTC. The chain uses TRBV28 and TRBJ1-2; TRBD1 aligns across 7 bases. Germline CDR1 and CDR2: MDHEN and SYDVKM. The CDR3 contains 16 residues. Trimming took 1 base from V and 1 from J; bases not matched to a gene: 6.

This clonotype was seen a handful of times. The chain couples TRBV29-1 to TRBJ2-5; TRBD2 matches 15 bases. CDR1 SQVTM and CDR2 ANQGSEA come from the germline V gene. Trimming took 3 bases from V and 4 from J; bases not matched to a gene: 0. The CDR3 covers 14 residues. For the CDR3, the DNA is TGCAGCGTTGAGGGACTAGCGGGAGGAGAGACCCAGTACTTC. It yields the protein CSVEGLAGGETQYF.

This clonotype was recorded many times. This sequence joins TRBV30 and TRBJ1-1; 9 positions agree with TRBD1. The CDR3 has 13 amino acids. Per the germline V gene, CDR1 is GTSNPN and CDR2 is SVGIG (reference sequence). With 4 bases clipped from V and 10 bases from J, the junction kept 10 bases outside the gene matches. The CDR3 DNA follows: TGTGCCTGGATGTGGGGGGACAGGGTAGCAGCTTTCTTT. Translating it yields CAWMWGDRVAAFF.

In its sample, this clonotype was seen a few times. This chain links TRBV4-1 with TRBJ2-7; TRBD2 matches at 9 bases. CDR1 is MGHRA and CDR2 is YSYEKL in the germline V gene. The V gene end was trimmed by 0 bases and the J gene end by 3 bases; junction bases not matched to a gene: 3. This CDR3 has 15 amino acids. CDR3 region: CASSQDVAGVYEQYF. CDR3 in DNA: TGCGCCAGCAGCCAAGATGTAGCGGGAGTCTACGAGCAGTACTTC.

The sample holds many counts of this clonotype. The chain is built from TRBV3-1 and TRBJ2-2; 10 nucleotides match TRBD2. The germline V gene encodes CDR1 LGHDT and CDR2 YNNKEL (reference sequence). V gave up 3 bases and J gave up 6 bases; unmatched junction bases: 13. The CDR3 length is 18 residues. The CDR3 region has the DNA TGTGCCAGCAGCCACTCGGGACCGGGACTAGCGACCGCCGGGGAGCTGTTTTTT. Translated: CASSHSGPGLATAGELFF.

CDR3 DNA: TGCAGTGCTAGAGGCAGTGCGGCGGGAGGGCCTTTCTACGAGCAGTACTTC. It translates to CSARGSAAGGPFYEQYF. The chain recombines TRBV20-1 with TRBJ2-7, with 9 bases identical to TRBD2. V lost 1 base and J lost 3; bases outside the gene matches: 13. The CDR3 consists of 17 residues. Germline lookup yields CDR1 DFQATT and CDR2 SNEGSKA (reference sequence).